This T cell receptor beta chain originates from a study of cytomegalovirus exposure and HLA in healthy donors. Findings of the study overall: In an earlier analysis, most TCR beta V segments were productive about 87% or about 30% of the time. CMV antigen specificity of a few CMV-associated chains was confirmed in vitro.

Of note for this clone: Antigen: not known.

V lost 1 base and J 1 base, leaving 6 bases between the germline ends. CDR1 SGHVS and CDR2 FQNEAQ come from the germline V gene. The CDR3 runs 14 residues. 60 Vbeta and 13 Jbeta primers were used in PCR. Clones were read by immunoSEQ multiplex PCR, and TCRdb kept only the in-frame ones, dropping some. The sample lists fewer than 65,000 clones; 65% to 85% were seen once. Likely unrecorded immune exposures existed in these nominally healthy donors. The receptor's source is a man aged 30 to 39 in good health and CMV-seronegative. The chain uses TRBV7-8 and TRBJ2-3; tentative D call: TRBD1 (6 bases). Sequences were obtained from PBMCs. As DNA, the CDR3 is TGTGCCAGCAGCTTAGACAGGGGCACAGATACGCAGTATTTT. Its translation is CASSLDRGTDTQYF.